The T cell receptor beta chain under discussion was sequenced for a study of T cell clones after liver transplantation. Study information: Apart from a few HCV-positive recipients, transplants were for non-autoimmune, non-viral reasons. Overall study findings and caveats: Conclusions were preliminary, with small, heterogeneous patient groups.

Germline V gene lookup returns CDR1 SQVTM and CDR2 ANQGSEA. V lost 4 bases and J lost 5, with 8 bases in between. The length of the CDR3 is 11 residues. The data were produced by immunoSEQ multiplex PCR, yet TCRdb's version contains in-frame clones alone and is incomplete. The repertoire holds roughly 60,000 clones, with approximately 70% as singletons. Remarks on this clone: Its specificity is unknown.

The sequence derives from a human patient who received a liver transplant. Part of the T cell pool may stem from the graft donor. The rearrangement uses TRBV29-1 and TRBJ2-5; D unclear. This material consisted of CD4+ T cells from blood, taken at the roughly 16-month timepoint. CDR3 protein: CSVGLYETQYF. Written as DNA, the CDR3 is TGCAGCGTTGGTTTATACGAGACCCAGTACTTC.